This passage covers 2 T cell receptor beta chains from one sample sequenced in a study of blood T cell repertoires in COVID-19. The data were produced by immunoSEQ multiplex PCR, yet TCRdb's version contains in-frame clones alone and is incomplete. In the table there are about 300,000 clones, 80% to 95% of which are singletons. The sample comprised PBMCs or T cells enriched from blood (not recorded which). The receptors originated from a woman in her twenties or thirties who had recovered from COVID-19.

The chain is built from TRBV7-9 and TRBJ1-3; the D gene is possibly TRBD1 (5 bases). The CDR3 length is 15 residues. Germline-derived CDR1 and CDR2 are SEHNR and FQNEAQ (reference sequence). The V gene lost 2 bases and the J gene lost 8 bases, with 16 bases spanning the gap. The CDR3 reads CASSLMSGPGDTIYF. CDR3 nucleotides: TGTGCCAGCAGCTTAATGTCGGGGCCGGGGGACACCATATATTTT.

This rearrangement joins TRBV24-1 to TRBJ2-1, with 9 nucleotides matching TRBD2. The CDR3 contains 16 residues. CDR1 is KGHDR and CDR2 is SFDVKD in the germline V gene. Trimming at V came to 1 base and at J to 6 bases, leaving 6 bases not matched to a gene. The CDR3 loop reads CATSDFRASGANEQFF. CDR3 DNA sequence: TGTGCCACCAGTGATTTTCGGGCTAGCGGGGCCAATGAGCAGTTCTTC.